This entry features one T cell receptor beta chain sequence. This CDR3 region has 18 residues. Looked up from germline, CDR1 is MNHEY and CDR2 is SMNVEV (reference sequence). Trimming took 3 bases from V and 1 from J; bases not matched to a gene: 9. Every immunoSEQ plate was one replicate of a subset's evenly spread DNA. As processed by the authors: ImmunoSEQ output held junction-only sequences without quality scores, so filtering differed. Here immunoSEQ multiplex PCR was the method, and the copy in TCRdb shows in-frame clones only, minus some. The V and J calls and clone size are taken from that table; D and trimming were inferred from the DNA. The sample has 550,000 to 850,000 clones; around 72% are singletons. The sample originates from a study of shared clonotypes between healthy human individuals. Study details: Donors had three CD4 naive, three CD4 memory, two CD8 naive and one CD8 memory plate apiece.

The sequence came from a woman in her 30s in good health. Sequenced sample: memory CD4+ T cells sorted from blood. Described subset: CD45RA-negative fraction. V usage is TRBV27 and J usage is TRBJ2-2; the match to TRBD1 covers 9 bases. CDR3 nucleotides: TGTGCCAGCAGTTTTCTCGGCACAGGGGGCCGGAACACCGGGGAGCTGTTTTTT. Translating gives CASSFLGTGGRNTGELFF.